Listed here is a single T cell receptor beta chain. The record originates from a study of T cells after yellow fever vaccination. TCRdb passed the 5' RACE reads through MiXCR, listing each CDR3 protein once. The table shows approximately 550,000 distinct CDR3 sequences, with 15% to 20% occurring only once. The ends lost 6 bases at V and 5 bases at J; junction bases unmatched: 7. The CDR3 contains 15 residues. CDR1 is SGHNT and CDR2 is YENEEA in the germline V gene. This sequence joins TRBV11-3 and TRBJ2-1; 10 nucleotides align to TRBD1. The specimen was PBMCs, collected 15 days after the yellow fever booster vaccination. The receptor was isolated from a man younger than 40 who received the YFV17D yellow fever vaccine. CDR3 sequence reads: CASSSGTGVHNEQFF. The CDR3 DNA follows: TGTGCCAGCAGTTCCGGGACAGGGGTCCACAATGAGCAGTTCTTC.